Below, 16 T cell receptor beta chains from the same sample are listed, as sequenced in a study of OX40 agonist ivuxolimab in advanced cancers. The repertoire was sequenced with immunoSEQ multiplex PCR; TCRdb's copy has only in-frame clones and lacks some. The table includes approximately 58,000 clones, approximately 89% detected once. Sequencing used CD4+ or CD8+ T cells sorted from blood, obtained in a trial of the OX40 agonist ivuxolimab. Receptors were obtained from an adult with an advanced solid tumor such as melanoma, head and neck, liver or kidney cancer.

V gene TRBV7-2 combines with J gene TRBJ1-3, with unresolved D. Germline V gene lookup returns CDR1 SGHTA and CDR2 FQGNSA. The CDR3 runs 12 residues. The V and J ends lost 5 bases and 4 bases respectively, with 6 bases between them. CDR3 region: CASSQRGNTIYF. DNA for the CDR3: TGTGCCAGCAGCCAAAGGGGAAACACCATATATTTT.

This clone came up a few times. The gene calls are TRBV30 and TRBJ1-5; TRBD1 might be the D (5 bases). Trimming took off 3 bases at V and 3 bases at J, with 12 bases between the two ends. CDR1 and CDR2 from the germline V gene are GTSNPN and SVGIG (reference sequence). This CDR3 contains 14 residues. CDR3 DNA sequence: TGTGCCTGGAGCCTCGACAGTTACAATCAGCCCCAGCATTTT. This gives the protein CAWSLDSYNQPQHF.

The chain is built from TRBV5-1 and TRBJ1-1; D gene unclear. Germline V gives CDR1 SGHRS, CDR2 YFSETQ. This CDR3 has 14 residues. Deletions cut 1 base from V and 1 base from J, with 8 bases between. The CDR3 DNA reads TGCGCCAGCAGCTTGAGCGGGTGGAACACTGAAGCTTTCTTT. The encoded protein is CASSLSGWNTEAFF.

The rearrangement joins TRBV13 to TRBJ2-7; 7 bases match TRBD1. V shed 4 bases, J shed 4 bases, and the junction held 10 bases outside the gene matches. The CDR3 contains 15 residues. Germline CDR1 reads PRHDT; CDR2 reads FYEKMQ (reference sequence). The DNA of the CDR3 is TGTGCCAGCAGCTCAAACAGGGGAGACCCATACGAGCAGTACTTC. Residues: CASSSNRGDPYEQYF. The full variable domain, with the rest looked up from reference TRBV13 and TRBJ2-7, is AAGVIQSPRHLIKEKRETATLKCYPIPRHDTVYWYQQGPGQDPQFLISFYEKMQSDKGSIPDRFSAQQFSDYHSELNMSSLELGDSALYFCASSSNRGDPYEQYFGPGTRLTVT.

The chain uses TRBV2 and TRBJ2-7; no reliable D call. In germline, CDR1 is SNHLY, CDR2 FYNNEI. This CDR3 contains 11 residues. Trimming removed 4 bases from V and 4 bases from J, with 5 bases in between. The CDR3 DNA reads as TGTGCCAGCAGTGTAGGGTACGAGCAGTACTTC. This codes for CASSVGYEQYF.

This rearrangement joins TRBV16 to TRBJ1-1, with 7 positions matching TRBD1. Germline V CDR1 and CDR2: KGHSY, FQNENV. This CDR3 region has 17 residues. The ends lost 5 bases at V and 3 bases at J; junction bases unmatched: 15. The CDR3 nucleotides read TGTGCCAGCAGCGCCCCCGGGACAGACAAACGCCACACTGAAGCTTTCTTT. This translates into CASSAPGTDKRHTEAFF.

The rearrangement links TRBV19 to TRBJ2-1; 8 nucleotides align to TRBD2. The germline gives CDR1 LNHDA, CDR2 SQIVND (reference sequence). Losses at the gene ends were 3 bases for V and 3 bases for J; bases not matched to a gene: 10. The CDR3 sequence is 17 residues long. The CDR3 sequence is CASSIPRVAGLYNEQFF. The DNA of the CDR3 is TGTGCCAGTAGTATCCCACGGGTAGCGGGACTCTACAATGAGCAGTTCTTC. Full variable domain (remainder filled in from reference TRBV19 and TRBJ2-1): DGGITQSPKYLFRKEGQNVTLSCEQNLNHDAMYWYRQDPGQGLRLIYYSQIVNDFQKGDIAEGYSVSREKKESFPLTVTSAQKNPTAFYLCASSIPRVAGLYNEQFFGPGTRLTVL.

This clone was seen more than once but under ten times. CDR3 region: CAWSGLAGTDTQYF. The DNA of the CDR3 is TGTGCCTGGAGTGGACTAGCGGGAACAGATACGCAGTATTTT. The rearrangement joins TRBV30 to TRBJ2-3; 11 nucleotides align to TRBD2. CDR3 length: 14 residues. Germline-derived CDR1 and CDR2 are GTSNPN and SVGIG (reference sequence). With 1 base clipped from V and 3 bases from J, the junction kept 0 bases outside the gene matches. The full variable domain, completed using reference TRBV30 and TRBJ2-3, is SQTIHQWPATLVQPVGSPLSLECTVEGTSNPNLYWYRQAAGRGLQLLFYSVGIGQISSEVPQNLSASRPQDRQFILSSKKLLLSDSGFYLCAWSGLAGTDTQYFGPGTRLTVL.

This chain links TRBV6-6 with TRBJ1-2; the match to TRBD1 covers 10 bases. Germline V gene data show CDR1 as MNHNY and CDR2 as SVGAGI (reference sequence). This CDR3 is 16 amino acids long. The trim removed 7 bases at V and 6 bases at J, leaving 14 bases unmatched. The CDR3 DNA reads TGTGCCAGCAAACACGAAGGGGGGACAGGGGCGAATGGCTACACCTTC. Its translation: CASKHEGGTGANGYTF.

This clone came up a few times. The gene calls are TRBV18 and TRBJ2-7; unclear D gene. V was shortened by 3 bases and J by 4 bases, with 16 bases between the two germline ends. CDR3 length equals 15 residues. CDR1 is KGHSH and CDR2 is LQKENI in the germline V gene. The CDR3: CASSPGSALIYEQYF. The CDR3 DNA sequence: TGTGCCAGCTCACCGGGCAGCGCACTAATTTACGAGCAGTACTTC. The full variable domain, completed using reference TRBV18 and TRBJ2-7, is NAGVMQNPRHLVRRRGQEARLRCSPMKGHSHVYWYRQLPEEGLKFMVYLQKENIIDESGMPKERFSAEFPKEGPSILRIQQVVRGDSAAYFCASSPGSALIYEQYFGPGTRLTVT.

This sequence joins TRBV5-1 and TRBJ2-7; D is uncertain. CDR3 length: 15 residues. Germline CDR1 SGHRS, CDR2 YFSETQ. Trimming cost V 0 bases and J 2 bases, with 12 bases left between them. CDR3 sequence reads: CASSLASGSTYEQYF. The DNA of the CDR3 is TGCGCCAGCAGCTTGGCCTCGGGTAGCACCTACGAGCAGTACTTC.

The CDR3 sequence: CASSLNLAEYQETQYF. CDR3 nucleotide sequence: TGTGCCAGCAGCTTGAATCTAGCGGAGTACCAAGAGACCCAGTACTTC. The rearrangement joins TRBV5-5 to TRBJ2-5, with 7 bases identical to TRBD2. This CDR3 has 16 amino acids. Germline lookup yields CDR1 SGHKS and CDR2 YYEKEE (reference sequence). The junction had 6 bases not matched to a gene; V was cut back by 1 base and J by 0 bases.

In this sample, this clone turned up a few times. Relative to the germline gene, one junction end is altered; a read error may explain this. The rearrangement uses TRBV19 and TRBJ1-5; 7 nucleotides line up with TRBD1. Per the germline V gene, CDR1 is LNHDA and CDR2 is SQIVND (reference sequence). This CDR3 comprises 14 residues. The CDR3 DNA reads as TGTGCCAGTAAGGGGGCCAGGGGCAACCAGCCCCAGCATTTT. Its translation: CASKGARGNQPQHF.

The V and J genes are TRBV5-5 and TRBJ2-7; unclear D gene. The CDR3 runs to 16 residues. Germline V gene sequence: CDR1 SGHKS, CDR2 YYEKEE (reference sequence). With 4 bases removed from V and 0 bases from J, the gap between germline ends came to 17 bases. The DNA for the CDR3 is TGTGCCAGCAGCGTGGGCCCCGCACTATCCTCCTACGAGCAGTACTTC. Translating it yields CASSVGPALSSYEQYF. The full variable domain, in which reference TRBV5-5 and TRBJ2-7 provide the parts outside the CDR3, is DAGVTQSPTHLIKTRGQQVTLRCSPISGHKSVSWYQQVLGQGPQFIFQYYEKEERGRGNFPDRFSARQFPNYSSELNVNALLLGDSALYLCASSVGPALSSYEQYFGPGTRLTVT.

CDR3 loop: CASKRLYAQSNTEAFF. CDR3 DNA sequence: TGTGCCAGCAAAAGGTTATATGCCCAGTCGAACACTGAAGCTTTCTTT. This rearrangement joins TRBV14 to TRBJ1-1; D is unclear. From germline, CDR1 is SGHDN and CDR2 FVKESK. V lost 7 bases and J lost 1, with 19 bases in between. The length of the CDR3 is 16 residues.

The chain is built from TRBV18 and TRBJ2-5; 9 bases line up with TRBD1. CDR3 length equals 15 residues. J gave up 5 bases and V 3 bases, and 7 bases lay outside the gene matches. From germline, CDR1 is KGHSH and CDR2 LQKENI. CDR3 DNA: TGTGCCAGCTCACCGGGACAGGGAATTGTGGAGACCCAGTACTTC. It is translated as CASSPGQGIVETQYF.